Following are 8 T cell receptor beta chains from one sample sequenced in a study of cytotoxic CD8 clonotypes in ibrutinib-treated CLL. Measured with immunoSEQ multiplex PCR; TCRdb has only the in-frame clones, and not every one. The table lists 150,000 or so clones, more than 80% of them singletons, with roughly 4.5% in the top ten. The input for sequencing was PBMCs, taken after 24 months of ibrutinib treatment. These receptors were taken from a human donor with chronic lymphocytic leukemia.

This chain joins TRBV11-2 and TRBJ2-3; D unclear. This CDR3 is built from 13 residues. Trimming shortened V by 4 bases and J by 6 bases, and 11 bases separated the two germline ends. Germline CDR1 SGHAT, CDR2 FQNNGV. CDR3 in DNA: TGTGCCAGCAGCTCGCGACTGGACGATACGCAGTATTTT. Its translation: CASSSRLDDTQYF.

The V gene is TRBV15, the J gene TRBJ1-1; the match to TRBD1 covers 7 bases. The CDR3 sequence is 16 residues long. V shed 4 bases, J shed 0 bases, and the junction held 8 bases outside the gene matches. Per germline, CDR1 LNHNV and CDR2 YYDKDF (reference sequence). In DNA, the CDR3 is TGTGCCACCAGCACAAAAGACAGGGTATTGAACACTGAAGCTTTCTTT. This encodes CATSTKDRVLNTEAFF.

The chain carries TRBV14 and TRBJ2-7; TRBD1 might be the D (6 bases). V gave up 2 bases and J gave up 3 bases, with 14 bases separating them. The germline CDR1 and CDR2 sequences are SGHDN and FVKESK. The CDR3 totals 15 residues. CDR3 sequence reads: CASSQQGQRIYEQYF. CDR3 DNA sequence: TGTGCCAGCAGCCAACAGGGGCAGCGAATCTACGAGCAGTACTTC.

This clone was seen a handful of times. The chain recombines TRBV7-2 with TRBJ1-1; D unclear. Germline CDR1 reads SGHTA; CDR2 reads FQGNSA. Trimming removed 5 bases from V and 0 bases from J, with 7 bases in between. CDR3 length: 13 amino acids. The CDR3 reads CASSPRLNTEAFF. For the CDR3, the DNA is TGTGCCAGCAGCCCCAGACTGAACACTGAAGCTTTCTTT.

The chain links TRBV29-1 to TRBJ1-2; D perhaps matches TRBD1 (5 bases). The CDR3 runs 12 residues. From germline, CDR1 is SQVTM and CDR2 ANQGSEA. V lost 3 bases and J lost 6, with 11 bases in between. The CDR3 here is CSVEETANGYTF. The DNA of the CDR3 is TGCAGCGTTGAGGAGACAGCAAATGGCTACACCTTC.

The rearrangement uses TRBV7-2 and TRBJ1-3; TRBD1 is a possible D gene (5 bases). V lost 5 bases, J lost 3 bases, and 17 bases lay in between. CDR3 length: 16 residues. The germline gives CDR1 SGHTA, CDR2 FQGNSA. The CDR3 coding sequence is TGTGCCAGCAGCCCACGAGGGGCGGGGGGTGGAAACACCATATATTTT. It codes for CASSPRGAGGGNTIYF.

This chain connects TRBV15 to TRBJ1-1; D uncertain. The CDR3 consists of 14 residues. The V gene's germline CDR1 is LNHNV and CDR2 YYDKDF (reference sequence). Trimming stripped 0 bases from V and 3 bases from J, with 8 bases between. The CDR3 sequence is CATSRDLGDTEAFF. The CDR3 region has the DNA TGTGCCACCAGCAGAGATCTGGGTGACACTGAAGCTTTCTTT.

This chain uses TRBV7-6 with TRBJ2-3; 10 bases align to TRBD2. Trimming cost V 0 bases and J 6 bases; bases outside gene matches: 3. Germline V gene lookup returns CDR1 SGHVS and CDR2 FNYEAQ. The CDR3 loop spans 15 amino acids. CDR3 in amino acids: CASSLASGRADTQYF. The CDR3, as DNA: TGTGCCAGCAGCTTAGCCAGCGGGAGGGCGGATACGCAGTATTTT.